The T cell receptor beta chain under discussion was sequenced for a study of cytomegalovirus exposure and HLA in healthy donors. Overall study: A previous analysis identified 90 million to 140 million unique TCR beta sequences derived from roughly 190 million T cells.

Study outcomes and limitations: Common viral pathogens were later found to be apparently linked to several of the most significant clusters. Within the data, a cluster of highly shared sequence variants was likely a sequencing artifact.

The germline V gene has CDR1 MDHEN and CDR2 SYDVKM. Trimming shortened V by 8 bases and J by 5 bases, and 12 bases separated the two germline ends. This CDR3 is built from 12 residues. The PCR ran on 60 Vbeta and 13 Jbeta primers. Profiled with immunoSEQ multiplex PCR; TCRdb holds only in-frame clones, not every one. The data hold more than 150,000 clones, with approximately 88% observed a single time. On this clone: Its cognate antigen is unknown.

The chain couples TRBV28 to TRBJ1-1; a possible D gene is TRBD1 (6 bases). The clonotype comes from a woman aged 18-29 years in good health and CMV-seronegative. Sequenced input: PBMCs. The CDR3: CASGTPGTEAFF. As DNA, the CDR3 is TGTGCCAGCGGGACACCTGGGACTGAAGCTTTCTTT.